The 20 T cell receptor beta chains presented below share a single source sample, sequenced in a study of T cell responses to AZD1222 COVID-19 vaccine. Assay used: immunoSEQ multiplex PCR; TCRdb lists only in-frame clones, some missing. The data hold 100,000 to 130,000 clones, with around 90% observed a single time. The sequences come from peripheral blood, collected 28 days after the second AZD1222 dose. The source is an adult who received the AZD1222 COVID-19 vaccine.

The chain combines TRBV9 with TRBJ2-3; 9 nucleotides line up with TRBD2. Looked up from germline, CDR1 is SGDLS and CDR2 is YYNGEE. This CDR3 is built from 17 residues. The trim removed 1 base at V and 2 bases at J, leaving 8 bases unmatched. CDR3 DNA sequence: TGTGCCAGCAGCGTAACACCGGGACTAGCACCCACAGATACGCAGTATTTT. This encodes CASSVTPGLAPTDTQYF.

This chain connects TRBV5-1 to TRBJ2-1; the D gene could be TRBD1 or TRBD2 (5 bases each). CDR1 is SGHRS and CDR2 is YFSETQ in the germline V gene. The CDR3 extends over 16 amino acids. V lost 2 bases and J lost 5, with 17 bases in between. The CDR3 reads CASSLYIGTANNEQFF. The CDR3, as DNA: TGCGCCAGCAGCTTATATATAGGGACCGCCAACAATGAGCAGTTCTTC.

Only one count was recorded for this clone. The V call is TRBV7-2, the J call TRBJ2-5; 12 nucleotides line up with TRBD1. V lost 5 bases to trimming and J lost 4 bases; unmatched junction nucleotides: 8. The germline gives CDR1 SGHTA, CDR2 FQGNSA. This CDR3 is 16 amino acids long. CDR3: CASSISGTGGGETQYF. The CDR3 DNA reads as TGTGCCAGCAGCATTAGCGGGACAGGGGGCGGAGAGACCCAGTACTTC.

The chain carries TRBV28 and TRBJ1-5; TRBD1 aligns across 9 bases. The trim removed 6 bases at V and 2 bases at J, leaving 5 bases unmatched. Germline V gives CDR1 MDHEN, CDR2 SYDVKM. There are 15 residues in the CDR3. The CDR3 is CASRIRQGGNQPQHF. In DNA form, the CDR3 reads TGTGCCAGCAGAATTCGACAGGGGGGCAATCAGCCCCAGCATTTT. Combining the CDR3 with reference TRBV28 and TRBJ1-5 gives the whole variable domain DVKVTQSSRYLVKRTGEKVFLECVQDMDHENMFWYRQDPGLGLRLIYFSYDVKMKEKGDIPEGYSVSREKKERFSLILESASTNQTSMYLCASRIRQGGNQPQHFGDGTRLSIL.

This chain connects TRBV18 to TRBJ2-5; D is possibly TRBD1 (7 bases). Germline-derived CDR1 and CDR2 are KGHSH and LQKENI. The ends were cut back, 4 bases at V and 2 bases at J, with 17 bases in the middle. The CDR3 loop spans 16 amino acids. The CDR3 loop is CASSRGTASSQETQYF. CDR3 sequence (DNA): TGTGCCAGCTCACGCGGGACAGCAAGCAGTCAAGAGACCCAGTACTTC.

The chain recombines TRBV6-9 with TRBJ2-5, with TRBD1 identical over 9 bases. V shed 3 bases, J shed 3 bases, and the junction held 5 bases outside the gene matches. CDR3 size: 15 residues. From germline, CDR1 is MNHGY and CDR2 SVAAGI. The CDR3 coding sequence is TGTGCCAGCAGTTACCCCGGACAGGGGAAAGAGACCCAGTACTTC. Protein product: CASSYPGQGKETQYF.

This clone was seen a single time. The rearrangement uses TRBV3-1 (or the pseudogene TRBV3-2) and TRBJ2-7; maybe TRBD1 (6 bases). CDR1 is LGHDT and CDR2 is YNNKEL in the germline V gene (reference sequence). The V and J ends lost 2 bases and 4 bases respectively, with 6 bases between them. The CDR3 runs 12 residues. The CDR3 sequence is CASSQQGYEQYF. CDR3 DNA sequence: TGTGCCAGCAGCCAACAGGGGTACGAGCAGTACTTC.

Worth noting for this clone: Germline and junction disagree at one end, which may indicate a read error. The J gene is TRBJ2-1, the V gene TRBV7-7; D is unclear. CDR3 size: 13 residues. Looked up from germline, CDR1 is SSHAT and CDR2 is FNYEAQ (reference sequence). CDR3 sequence: CASSLGLRNEQFF. The CDR3, as DNA: TGTGCTAGCAGCTTAGGGTTGCGCAATGAGCAGTTCTTC.

This clone has only one observation. V gene TRBV2 combines with J gene TRBJ2-3, with D perhaps TRBD2 (6 bases). Trimming removed 6 bases at V and 3 bases at J, with 13 bases between. Germline lookup yields CDR1 SNHLY and CDR2 FYNNEI. This CDR3 region has 14 residues. CDR3 region: CASRIRGLTDTQYF. The CDR3 DNA reads as TGTGCCAGCAGAATAAGGGGACTTACAGATACGCAGTATTTT.

The chain uses TRBV6-1 and TRBJ1-1, with D unclear. Germline-derived CDR1 and CDR2 are MNHNS and SASEGT. Between the trimmed V and J ends, which lost 1 base and 0 bases, there was a span of 15 bases. This CDR3 spans 17 amino acids. The CDR3 protein is CASSEDRFGWLNTEAFF. In nucleotides, the CDR3 is TGTGCCAGCAGTGAAGATAGGTTTGGATGGCTGAACACTGAAGCTTTCTTT.

V usage is TRBV4-3 and J usage is TRBJ2-7; a weak D match, TRBD1 (6 bases). In germline, CDR1 is LGHNA, CDR2 YSLEER. V was trimmed by 0 bases and J by 1 base, leaving 13 bases between them. There are 16 residues in the CDR3. The CDR3 here is CASSQDLTRGSYEQYF. The CDR3, as DNA: TGCGCCAGCAGCCAAGATTTAACTAGGGGGTCCTACGAGCAGTACTTC.

The count of this clone is one. The rearrangement links TRBV4-2 to TRBJ1-6; unclear D gene. CDR3 size: 16 residues. The V and J ends lost 0 bases and 7 bases respectively, with 13 bases between them. CDR1 is LGHNA, CDR2 YNFKEQ, per germline. CDR3 coding DNA: TGTGCCAGCAGCCAAGATGACTCAAGCCGGAATTCACCCCTCCACTTT. Encoded protein: CASSQDDSSRNSPLHF.

This clone was seen only once. The rearrangement joins TRBV11-2 to TRBJ2-1; TRBD2 matches 10 bases. Germline V gives CDR1 SGHAT, CDR2 FQNNGV. V gave up 4 bases and J gave up 6 bases; unmatched junction bases: 3. The CDR3 extends over 14 amino acids. CDR3 in amino acids: CASSSTSGFNEQFF. DNA of the CDR3: TGTGCCAGCAGCTCGACTAGCGGGTTCAATGAGCAGTTCTTC.

In its sample, this clone was seen a few times. The chain couples TRBV10-3 to TRBJ2-7; 15 nucleotides line up with TRBD2. Germline V gene data show CDR1 as ENHRY and CDR2 as SYGVKD. The CDR3 is made up of 16 amino acids. V lost 7 bases and J lost 3; bases outside the gene matches: 7. The CDR3 loop is CAITEGLAGGFYEQYF. In DNA, the CDR3 is TGTGCCATCACCGAGGGACTAGCGGGAGGTTTCTACGAGCAGTACTTC.

The J gene is TRBJ1-2, the V gene TRBV5-4; D is uncertain. V lost 4 bases and J 4 bases, leaving 11 bases between the germline ends. The germline V gene encodes CDR1 SGHNT and CDR2 YYREEE (reference sequence). This CDR3 region has 13 residues. CDR3 nucleotide sequence: TGTGCCAGCAGCCCCGACATAGGCTATGGCTACACCTTC. Translation gives CASSPDIGYGYTF.

This chain uses TRBV19 with TRBJ1-5; 8 nucleotides agree with TRBD1. This CDR3 is built from 15 residues. Germline V gives CDR1 LNHDA, CDR2 SQIVND (reference sequence). V trimming: 4 bases; J trimming: 5 bases; junction bases outside the gene matches: 7. The CDR3, as DNA: TGTGCCAGTAGTACCCGGACAGGGCCTCATCAGCCCCAGCATTTT. Translated, it gives CASSTRTGPHQPQHF.

V gene TRBV19 combines with J gene TRBJ1-2; maybe TRBD1 (5 bases). This CDR3 has 13 residues. V was shortened by 5 bases and J by 8 bases, with 15 bases between the two germline ends. CDR1 is LNHDA, CDR2 SQIVND, per germline (reference sequence). CDR3 bases: TGTGCCAGTAGTGTGCAGGTCCAGGGAGGCTACACCTTC. Protein: CASSVQVQGGYTF.

DNA for the CDR3: TGTGCCAGCAGCCCCCTCGGGACCCATAGGGGAGAGACCCAGTACTTC. This codes for CASSPLGTHRGETQYF. The J gene is TRBJ2-5, the V gene TRBV7-2; D assignment may be TRBD1 or TRBD2 (5 bases each). The germline gives CDR1 SGHTA, CDR2 FQGNSA. V was trimmed by 5 bases and J by 4 bases, leaving 20 bases between them. CDR3 length equals 16 residues.

The J gene is TRBJ2-7, the V gene TRBV19; a possible D gene is TRBD1 (5 bases). Germline-derived CDR1 and CDR2 are LNHDA and SQIVND (reference sequence). V lost 0 bases to trimming and J lost 2 bases, with 8 bases between them. The CDR3 sequence is 14 residues long. CDR3 DNA: TGTGCCAGTAGTATAGAGGGGCCAGCCTACGAGCAGTACTTC. As protein: CASSIEGPAYEQYF.

This chain links TRBV30 with TRBJ2-7; 10 bases line up with TRBD2. Germline V CDR1 and CDR2: GTSNPN, SVGIG (reference sequence). The J segment lost 2 bases and the V segment lost 6 bases, leaving 4 bases of the junction unmatched. The CDR3 spans 13 residues. CDR3 in DNA: TGTGCCTGTAGACTAGCGGGTCCCTACGAGCAGTACTTC. Translation gives CACRLAGPYEQYF.